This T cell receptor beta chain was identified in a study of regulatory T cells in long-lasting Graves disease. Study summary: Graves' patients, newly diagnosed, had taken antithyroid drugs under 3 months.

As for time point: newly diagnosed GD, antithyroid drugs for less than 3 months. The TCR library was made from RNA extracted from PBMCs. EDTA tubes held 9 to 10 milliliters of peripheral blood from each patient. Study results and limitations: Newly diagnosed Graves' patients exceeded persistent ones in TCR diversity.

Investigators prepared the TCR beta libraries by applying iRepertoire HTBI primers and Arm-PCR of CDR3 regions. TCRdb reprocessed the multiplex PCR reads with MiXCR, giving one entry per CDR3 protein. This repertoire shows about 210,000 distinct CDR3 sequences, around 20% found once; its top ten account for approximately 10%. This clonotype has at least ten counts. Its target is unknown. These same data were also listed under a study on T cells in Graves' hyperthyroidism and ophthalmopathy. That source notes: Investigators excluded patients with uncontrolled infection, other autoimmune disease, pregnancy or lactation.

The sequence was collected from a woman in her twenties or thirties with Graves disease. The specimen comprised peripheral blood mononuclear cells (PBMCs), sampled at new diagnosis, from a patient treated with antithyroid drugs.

The CDR3 DNA is TGCAGTGCTAGAGCCACAGAGGGTTTTTCACCCCTCCACTTT. Translation: CSARATEGFSPLHF. V gene TRBV20-1 combines with J gene TRBJ1-6, with D hard to call. Trimming pared 1 base from V and 9 bases from J, leaving 13 bases between. The germline CDR1 and CDR2 sequences are DFQATT and SNEGSKA (reference sequence). This CDR3 has 14 residues.